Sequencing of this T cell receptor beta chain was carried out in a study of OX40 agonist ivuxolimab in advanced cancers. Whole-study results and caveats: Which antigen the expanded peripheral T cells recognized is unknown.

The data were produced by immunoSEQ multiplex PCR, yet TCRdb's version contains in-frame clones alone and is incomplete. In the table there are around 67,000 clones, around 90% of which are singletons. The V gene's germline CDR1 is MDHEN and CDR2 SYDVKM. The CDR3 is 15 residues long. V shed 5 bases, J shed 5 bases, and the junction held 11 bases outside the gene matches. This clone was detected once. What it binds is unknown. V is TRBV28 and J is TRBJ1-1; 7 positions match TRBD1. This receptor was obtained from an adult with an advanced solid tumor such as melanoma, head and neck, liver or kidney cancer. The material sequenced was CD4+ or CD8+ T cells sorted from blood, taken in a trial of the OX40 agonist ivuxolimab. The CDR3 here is CASSANRGGRTEAFF. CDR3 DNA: TGTGCCAGCAGTGCAAACAGGGGAGGGAGAACTGAAGCTTTCTTT.